A single TCR beta chain is shown here with its context. Its antigen is still unknown. The data derive from a study of CD4 T cells in relation to SARS-CoV-2 and coronaviruses. Study-level background: ViraFEST: roughly 10-day antigen culture of PBMCs, then TCR beta CDR3 sequencing.

The unexposed donors gave CD4+ T cells in about 2010-2019, prior to COVID-19. After ten to eleven days of culture, CD4+ T cells were isolated. Unexposed-donor CD4+ T cells were probed with SARS-CoV-2 S/N and four cold-coronavirus spikes, cells permitting. CDR1 is SGHRS and CDR2 is YFSETQ in the germline V gene. The CDR3 is made up of 18 amino acids. V trimming: 0 bases; J trimming: 10 bases; junction bases outside the gene matches: 17. Produced via immunoSEQ multiplex PCR; TCRdb's table is partial and in-frame only. The data contain roughly 30,000 clones, about three quarters of them singletons. Sequenced: CD4+ T cells from PBMCs, cultured in vitro. The chain combines TRBV5-1 with TRBJ2-1, with 9 bases aligning to TRBD2. The sequence derives from a human donor in good health. The CDR3 DNA follows: TGCGCCAGCAGCTTGGGCCCCCTGGGGAGCGGGGGGCCTGGGGAGCAGTTCTTC. Translating gives CASSLGPLGSGGPGEQFF.